Here is one TCR beta chain with its context. As yet, its antigen is unknown. This CDR3 comprises 14 residues. Germline lookup yields CDR1 LGHNA and CDR2 YSLEER. V was trimmed by 1 base and J by 2 bases, leaving 8 bases between them. Everyone who donated was a healthy bone marrow donor. This record belongs to a study of cytomegalovirus exposure and HLA in healthy donors. Overall study findings and caveats: Versus the approximately 720-donor mean, an Asian-associated ancestry cluster reportedly showed fewer N-insertions in a later analysis. Analysis performed later showed TCR beta chains linked to HLA being more clonally expanded than equally common others. The records held CMV serostatus as the only immune exposure information.

PCR amplification relied on 60 Vbeta primers (plus 13 Jbeta primers). Using immunoSEQ multiplex PCR, the repertoire was profiled, and TCRdb retains in-frame clones only, with some absent. This repertoire shows approximately 130,000 clones, roughly 79% found once; its top ten account for 0.95% to 1.4%. The receptor was derived from a male donor in good health and CMV-seronegative. J is TRBJ2-5 and V is TRBV4-3; D possibly corresponds to TRBD1 (6 bases). Sequencing input: PBMCs. The CDR3 reads CASSQARGQETQYF. The CDR3 bases are TGCGCCAGCAGCCAAGCTAGGGGGCAAGAGACCCAGTACTTC.